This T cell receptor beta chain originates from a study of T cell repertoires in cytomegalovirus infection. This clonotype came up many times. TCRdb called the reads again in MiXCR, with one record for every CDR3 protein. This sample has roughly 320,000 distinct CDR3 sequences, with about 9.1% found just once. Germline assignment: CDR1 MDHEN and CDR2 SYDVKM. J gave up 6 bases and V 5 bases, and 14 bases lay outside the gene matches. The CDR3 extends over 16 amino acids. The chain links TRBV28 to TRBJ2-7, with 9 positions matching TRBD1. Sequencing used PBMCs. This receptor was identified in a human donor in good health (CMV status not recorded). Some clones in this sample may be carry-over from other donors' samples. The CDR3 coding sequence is TGTGCCAGCAGTGGGCGGGGACAGGGTTTACATGGCGAGCAGTACGTC. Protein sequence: CASSGRGQGLHGEQYV.